The next 14 T cell receptor beta chains were all read from a single sample in a study of T cells expressing NK-cell markers. With the 5' RACE reads reprocessed, TCRdb shows one record per CDR3 protein and no DNA. This sample's table has 500,000 to 700,000 distinct CDR3 sequences. Input material: blood T cells: a sorted CD56 or NKG2C T cell subset, CD4+ or CD8+ T cells, or bulk PBMC T cells (not recorded which). The receptors here all came from a man younger than 30 in good health.

V and J are TRBV24-1 and TRBJ2-1; TCRdb returns TRBD2, unconfirmable since there is no DNA. The V gene's germline CDR1 is KGHDR and CDR2 SFDVKD. There are 16 residues in the CDR3. This chain's CDR3 is CATSDSTSGWYNEQFF.

This CDR3 reads CASSLTTGFSYNEQFF. The chain links TRBV11-2 to TRBJ2-1. CDR1 is SGHAT and CDR2 is FQNNGV in the germline V gene. This CDR3 is built from 16 residues.

V and J are TRBV7-2 and TRBJ2-7; the D call of TRBD2 rests on TCRdb alone, since no DNA is present to check it. CDR3 size: 17 residues. Germline-derived CDR1 and CDR2 are SGHTA and FQGNSA. CDR3 in amino acids: CASSSAGGAGGPYEQYF. The whole variable domain, remainder taken from reference TRBV7-2 and TRBJ2-7, is GAGVSQSPSNKVTEKGKDVELRCDPISGHTALYWYRQSLGQGLEFLIYFQGNSAPDKSGLPSDRFSAERTGGSVSTLTIQRTQQEDSAVYLCASSSAGGAGGPYEQYFGPGTRLTVT.

The gene calls are TRBV5-1 and TRBJ2-1; TCRdb's assignment of TRBD2 cannot be checked, as there is no DNA. There are 17 residues in the CDR3. Germline assignment: CDR1 SGHRS and CDR2 YFSETQ. The CDR3 loop is CASSSHRGTDIYNEQFF.

The chain is built from TRBV7-9 and TRBJ2-7. CDR3 size: 14 residues. Per the germline V gene, CDR1 is SEHNR and CDR2 is FQNEAQ (reference sequence). The CDR3 loop reads CASSLARYPYEQYF.

V gene TRBV12-3 or TRBV12-4 combines with J gene TRBJ2-7. The CDR3 has 14 amino acids. The CDR3 protein is CASSESWYSYEQYF.

The chain has TRBV25-1 and TRBJ2-5. This CDR3 is 13 amino acids long. Germline V gives CDR1 MGHDK, CDR2 SYGVNS. The CDR3 reads CASSGTLTGTQYF.

V and J are TRBV7-9 and TRBJ2-7. This CDR3 region has 12 residues. CDR1 is SEHNR and CDR2 is FQNEAQ in the germline V gene (reference sequence). The CDR3 reads CASSEYLYEQYF.

The chain combines TRBV5-1 with TRBJ2-2. The CDR3 has 15 amino acids. Germline CDR1 and CDR2: SGHRS and YFSETQ. CDR3 sequence reads: CASSLGRRNTGELFF. The full variable domain, in which reference TRBV5-1 and TRBJ2-2 provide the parts outside the CDR3, is KAGVTQTPRYLIKTRGQQVTLSCSPISGHRSVSWYQQTPGQGLQFLFEYFSETQRNKGNFPGRFSGRQFSNSRSEMNVSTLELGDSALYLCASSLGRRNTGELFFGEGSRLTVL.

This sequence joins TRBV7-2 and TRBJ2-7; the TCRdb D gene call, TRBD1, has no DNA to confirm it. This CDR3 is built from 13 residues. Germline V gives CDR1 SGHTA, CDR2 FQGNSA. Here the CDR3 reads CASSPPDRNEQYF.

V is TRBV28 and J is TRBJ2-7; TCRdb proposes TRBD2, but this gene call is untestable without DNA. The CDR3 covers 16 residues. Germline V gene data show CDR1 as MDHEN and CDR2 as SYDVKM. The CDR3 sequence is CASSHNTRPPLYEQYF. Complete variable domain (other parts from reference TRBV28 and TRBJ2-7): DVKVTQSSRYLVKRTGEKVFLECVQDMDHENMFWYRQDPGLGLRLIYFSYDVKMKEKGDIPEGYSVSREKKERFSLILESASTNQTSMYLCASSHNTRPPLYEQYFGPGTRLTVT.

This rearrangement joins TRBV5-1 to TRBJ2-5; without DNA, the TCRdb call of TRBD2 cannot be checked. From germline, CDR1 is SGHRS and CDR2 YFSETQ. The CDR3 extends over 17 amino acids. This CDR3 is CASSPRAGVGKSQTQYF.

The chain combines TRBV29-1 with TRBJ2-1; the TCRdb D gene call, TRBD2, has no DNA to confirm it. Per the germline V gene, CDR1 is SQVTM and CDR2 is ANQGSEA. The CDR3 is 14 residues long. The CDR3 region is CSVRSGNDWGEQFF.

The genes are TRBV14 and TRBJ2-2; with no DNA, the TCRdb D assignment of TRBD1 cannot be verified. Germline values: CDR1 SGHDN, CDR2 FVKESK. CDR3 length: 15 residues. The chain's CDR3 is CASSQNRAGTGELFF.